Presented here are 8 T cell receptor beta chains from one specimen sequenced in a study of lymphopenia after photon versus proton radiotherapy. The table came from immunoSEQ multiplex PCR; TCRdb's copy has only in-frame clones and leaves some out. Counted here are 150,000 to 200,000 clones, about nine tenths occurring once; the ten biggest clones make up 4% to 5%. Sequencing was performed on peripheral blood, taken from a patient treated with photon-based radiotherapy. These receptors were obtained from a man aged 50-59 years with gastric cancer.

V gene TRBV4-2 combines with J gene TRBJ1-5; D might be TRBD1 (5 bases). CDR3 length equals 19 residues. Trimming cost V 0 bases and J 4 bases, with 22 bases left between them. Germline V gene data show CDR1 as LGHNA and CDR2 as YNFKEQ. CDR3 region: CASSQESPEAGSGNQPQHF. The CDR3 DNA follows: TGTGCCAGCAGCCAAGAAAGCCCGGAGGCAGGGTCTGGTAATCAGCCCCAGCATTTT.

The V gene is TRBV19, the J gene TRBJ1-3, with TRBD1 matching over 7 bases. Germline CDR1 LNHDA, CDR2 SQIVND (reference sequence). With V trimmed by 5 bases and J by 4 bases, 11 bases remained unmatched. The CDR3 is 16 residues long. In DNA form, the CDR3 reads TGTGCCAGTAGTTTCGGGACAGTTAAGGCCGGAAACACCATATATTTT. It translates to CASSFGTVKAGNTIYF.

The rearrangement joins TRBV2 to TRBJ2-3; 10 bases agree with TRBD1. Germline V gives CDR1 SNHLY, CDR2 FYNNEI. The junction had 1 base not matched to a gene; V was cut back by 6 bases and J by 4 bases. The length of the CDR3 is 13 residues. The CDR3 region has the DNA TGTGCCAGCAGCGGACAGGGGGCAGATACGCAGTATTTT. Its translation: CASSGQGADTQYF.

The rearrangement joins TRBV2 to TRBJ2-3, with D perhaps being TRBD1 or TRBD2 (5 bases each). V dropped 11 bases and J dropped 2 bases, with 11 bases sitting between them. Germline CDR1 SNHLY, CDR2 FYNNEI. The CDR3 length is 12 residues. CDR3 nucleotides: TGTGCCGTCCGGGGCCTCACAGATACGCAGTATTTT. This gives the protein CAVRGLTDTQYF.

This chain connects TRBV15 to TRBJ1-4; D uncertain. The CDR3 has 15 amino acids. Germline V gives CDR1 LNHNV, CDR2 YYDKDF (reference sequence). The V end was cut by 2 bases, the J end by 0 bases, with 7 bases between. CDR3 bases: TGTGCCACCAGCAGAATGGGGACAACTAATGAAAAACTGTTTTTT. Translated: CATSRMGTTNEKLFF.

In its sample, this clone was seen once. The chain recombines TRBV1 with TRBJ1-5; no DNA check was done on the table's D call, TRBD1. TRBV1 is shown as a pseudogene. CDR3 length: 17 amino acids. The DNA of the CDR3 is TGCACCAGCAGCCAAGAGTGGCTCGGACAGATCAATCAGCCCCAGCATTTT. Translated, it gives CTSSQEWLGQINQPQHF.

The chain uses TRBV30 and TRBJ1-5; D unclear. V was pared by 0 bases and J by 1 base, with 7 bases between. Germline-derived CDR1 and CDR2 are GTSNPN and SVGIG (reference sequence). The CDR3 loop spans 14 amino acids. As DNA, the CDR3 is TGTGCCTGGAGTGTACCACCGAGCAATCAGCCCCAGCATTTT. This sequence encodes CAWSVPPSNQPQHF.

V and J are TRBV19 and TRBJ2-7; maybe TRBD1 (6 bases). Germline V lookup: CDR1 LNHDA, CDR2 SQIVND (reference sequence). This CDR3 contains 14 residues. Trimming cost V 3 bases and J 1 base, with 10 bases left between them. CDR3 amino acids: CASSMGHGSYEQYF. In DNA, the CDR3 is TGTGCCAGTAGTATGGGACACGGATCCTACGAGCAGTACTTC.